This T cell receptor (beta chain) was documented in a study of regulatory T cells in long-lasting Graves disease. Building of the TCR beta libraries involved iRepertoire HTBI primers and Arm-PCR of CDR3 regions. In TCRdb, the multiplex PCR reads were re-called with MiXCR into one record per CDR3 protein. The sample lists some 450,000 distinct CDR3 sequences; 20% to 30% were seen once. Sample time point: persistent/refractory GD, antithyroid drugs over 5 years with positive TRAb. The authors made the TCR library using RNA they extracted from PBMCs. This clonotype was found a few times. This sequence originates from a female donor with Graves disease. This specimen was peripheral blood mononuclear cells (PBMCs), taken when the disease was refractory, from a patient treated with antithyroid drugs.

The CDR3 DNA reads as TGTGCCAGCATCTTGGGGGATTCCCAAGAGACCCAGTACTTC. Translated: CASILGDSQETQYF. V usage is TRBV7-9 and J usage is TRBJ2-5; D might be TRBD1 or TRBD2, each matching 5 bases. The germline gives CDR1 SEHNR, CDR2 FQNEAQ (reference sequence). With 7 bases removed from V and 1 base from J, the gap between germline ends came to 13 bases. The CDR3 has 14 amino acids.